These 27 T cell receptor beta chains came from one sample sequenced in a study of blood T cells in healthy people across ages. A second roughly 7 to 11 cycle PCR used barcoded and J-beta primers. TCRdb re-called the 5' RACE reads through MiXCR, storing one row per CDR3 protein. The repertoire holds some 900,000 distinct CDR3 sequences, with around 48% as singletons. Material: blood. These receptors all come from a man under 40 in good health.

The chain employs TRBV28 and TRBJ2-7; 9 bases fit TRBD1. Germline V lookup: CDR1 MDHEN, CDR2 SYDVKM. The CDR3 covers 15 residues. The trim removed 2 bases at V and 2 bases at J, leaving 4 bases unmatched. The CDR3 is CASSLGTGIPYEQYF. As DNA, the CDR3 is TGTGCCAGCAGTTTAGGGACAGGGATCCCCTACGAGCAGTACTTC.

The V call is TRBV10-3, the J call TRBJ2-3, with 9 bases matching TRBD2. CDR1 is ENHRY and CDR2 is SYGVKD in the germline V gene. The CDR3 consists of 13 residues. V shed 7 bases, J shed 6 bases, and the junction held 5 bases outside the gene matches. This CDR3 is CAITAGGLDTQYF. In nucleotides, the CDR3 is TGTGCCATCACGGCGGGGGGGCTCGATACGCAGTATTTT.

In nucleotides, the CDR3 is TGTGCCAGCAGCGCACTAGGACAGGGAGGGGATACGCAGTATTTT. Its translation is CASSALGQGGDTQYF. This chain links TRBV7-9 with TRBJ2-3; maybe TRBD1 (8 bases). Germline V CDR1 and CDR2: SEHNR, FQNEAQ (reference sequence). CDR3 size: 15 residues. V lost 5 bases to trimming and J lost 6 bases, with 18 bases between them.

The chain recombines TRBV20-1 with TRBJ2-3; the match to TRBD2 covers 8 bases. CDR1 DFQATT and CDR2 SNEGSKA come from the germline V gene (reference sequence). The V and J ends lost 6 bases and 3 bases, in that order; junction bases with no gene match: 11. The CDR3 consists of 15 residues. The CDR3 DNA is TGCAGTGCCCTGACCTCCGGGAGGGTGACAGATACGCAGTATTTT. Amino acid sequence: CSALTSGRVTDTQYF.

This sequence joins TRBV27 and TRBJ2-1, with 8 bases that match TRBD1. This CDR3 contains 15 residues. Germline V CDR1 and CDR2: MNHEY, SMNVEV (reference sequence). V shed 9 bases and J 3 bases; nucleotides not matched to a gene: 10. Written as DNA, the CDR3 is TGTGCCAGTACCGACGGACAGGGAGGCTACAATGAGCAGTTCTTC. Protein: CASTDGQGGYNEQFF.

This chain links TRBV6-1 with TRBJ2-5; TRBD1 is a possible D gene (6 bases). The V end was cut by 6 bases, the J end by 2 bases, with 22 bases between. This CDR3 comprises 17 residues. Germline lookup yields CDR1 MNHNS and CDR2 SASEGT. The CDR3 DNA is TGTGCCAGCAGAAATCCCTTGGCAGGGGTAAAACAAGAGACCCAGTACTTC. It translates to CASRNPLAGVKQETQYF.

This chain joins TRBV4-3 and TRBJ1-1; D not certain. The germline V gene has CDR1 LGHNA and CDR2 YSLEER. Trimming removed 4 bases at V and 0 bases at J, with 12 bases between. CDR3 length: 15 residues. The CDR3 sequence: CASSRKGSLNTEAFF. The CDR3 DNA reads as TGCGCCAGCAGCCGTAAGGGCAGTCTGAACACTGAAGCTTTCTTT.

V gene TRBV10-3 combines with J gene TRBJ2-7, with 8 nucleotides matching TRBD1. CDR1 and CDR2 from the germline V gene are ENHRY and SYGVKD. Trimming removed 4 bases from V and 5 bases from J; junction bases left unmatched: 13. This CDR3 contains 16 residues. The CDR3 nucleotides read TGTGCCATCAGTGGGACCCGACAGGGGACGTCCGACGAGCAGTACTTC. Its protein product is CAISGTRQGTSDEQYF.

This clonotype was picked up a small number of times. The chain uses TRBV6-5 and TRBJ2-5; D ambiguous. The CDR3 length is 15 residues. V dropped 6 bases and J dropped 1 base, with 15 bases sitting between them. Germline V gene data show CDR1 as MNHEY and CDR2 as SVGAGI. The CDR3 region is CASRMSGLLQETQYF. Written as DNA, the CDR3 is TGTGCCAGCAGGATGTCCGGGCTCCTCCAAGAGACCCAGTACTTC.

V usage is TRBV9 and J usage is TRBJ2-2; TRBD2 matches 15 bases. The CDR3 has 18 amino acids. Germline V gene sequence: CDR1 SGDLS, CDR2 YYNGEE. The V gene end was trimmed by 4 bases and the J gene end by 7 bases; junction bases not matched to a gene: 11. CDR3 loop: CASSPGLAGGLTYGELFF. The CDR3 DNA sequence: TGTGCCAGCAGCCCTGGACTAGCGGGGGGGCTTACGTACGGGGAGCTGTTTTTT.

This clonotype came up once. This chain joins TRBV28 and TRBJ2-5; tentative D call: TRBD2 (5 bases). The J call may be in error: the DNA end matches TRBJ2-7 better. CDR3 length: 14 residues. Per germline, CDR1 MDHEN and CDR2 SYDVKM. CDR3 DNA: TGTGCCAGCAGTGTACGGGGTACCAGCGACGAGCAGTACTTC. Translated, it gives CASSVRGTSDEQYF.

The V gene is TRBV10-3, the J gene TRBJ2-7, with 10 positions matching TRBD1. The CDR3 runs 16 residues. V was pared by 4 bases and J by 4 bases, with 10 bases of the junction left unmatched. Germline V CDR1 and CDR2: ENHRY, SYGVKD. CDR3 sequence reads: CAISVGMTGGQYEQYF. In DNA, the CDR3 is TGTGCCATCAGTGTTGGGATGACAGGGGGCCAGTACGAGCAGTACTTC.

This clonotype was seen a few times. The chain carries TRBV4-2 and TRBJ1-4, with D possibly TRBD1 on 5 matching bases. The CDR3 runs 15 residues. V lost 2 bases to trimming and J lost 5 bases, with 12 bases between them. The V gene's germline CDR1 is LGHNA and CDR2 YNFKEQ. CDR3 residues: CASSQFQGRNEKLFF. The CDR3 DNA reads as TGTGCCAGCAGCCAATTCCAGGGCAGGAATGAAAAACTGTTTTTT.

The chain is built from TRBV7-2 and TRBJ2-4, with 9 bases identical to TRBD2. The J call may be in error: the DNA end matches TRBJ2-7 better. The CDR3 runs to 17 residues. Germline V gives CDR1 SGHTA, CDR2 FQGNSA. CDR3 in amino acids: CASSLVSGGGATYEQYF. The CDR3 coding sequence is TGTGCCAGCAGCTTAGTTTCGGGCGGGGGGGCTACCTACGAGCAGTACTTC.

The table lists this clonotype with a count of one. This chain connects TRBV14 to TRBJ2-5; D is uncertain. Trimming removed 4 bases from V and 5 bases from J, with 5 bases in between. The germline V gene encodes CDR1 SGHDN and CDR2 FVKESK. This CDR3 spans 11 amino acids. The CDR3 bases are TGTGCCAGCAGCCGGTGGGAGACCCAGTACTTC. It yields the protein CASSRWETQYF.

The rearrangement joins TRBV9 to TRBJ1-1, with 9 bases identical to TRBD1. The J segment lost 7 bases and the V segment lost 3 bases, leaving 13 bases of the junction unmatched. The CDR3 is 16 amino acids. CDR1 is SGDLS, CDR2 YYNGEE, per germline. CDR3: CASSAQTGTGSGEAFF. DNA for the CDR3: TGTGCCAGCAGCGCTCAAACCGGGACAGGGTCTGGTGAAGCTTTCTTT.

This clonotype was observed a few times. V usage is TRBV7-3 and J usage is TRBJ2-4; D remains ambiguous. The last part of the DNA fits TRBJ2-7 better; the J call may be wrong. Germline CDR1 and CDR2: SGHTA and FQGTGA. This CDR3 is built from 14 residues. The CDR3: CASSSSQGPYEQYF. The CDR3 nucleotides are TGTGCCAGCAGCTCCAGTCAAGGACCTTACGAGCAGTACTTC.

The chain joins TRBV3-1 to TRBJ2-4; D gene uncertain. The CDR3 is 14 amino acids. CDR1 and CDR2 (germline): LGHDT, YNNKEL (reference sequence). Trimming pared 0 bases from V and 2 bases from J, leaving 5 bases between. The chain's CDR3 is CASSQETTKNIQYF. In DNA form, the CDR3 reads TGTGCCAGCAGCCAAGAAACTACCAAAAACATTCAGTACTTC.

The CDR3 sequence is CASSLVSRVTEQFF. CDR3 bases: TGCGCCAGCAGCTTGGTTAGCAGGGTGACTGAGCAGTTCTTC. This chain joins TRBV5-1 and TRBJ2-1; weak D call: TRBD1 (5 bases). V shed 0 bases and J shed 9 bases, with 13 bases lying between them. Germline lookup yields CDR1 SGHRS and CDR2 YFSETQ. The CDR3 has 14 amino acids.

There are many counts of this clonotype. V usage is TRBV5-1 and J usage is TRBJ2-7, with unresolved D. V lost 0 bases, J lost 3 bases, and 7 bases lay in between. This CDR3 has 13 amino acids. CDR1 is SGHRS and CDR2 is YFSETQ in the germline V gene. CDR3 nucleotides: TGCGCCAGCAGCTTGGACTCGGGCTACGAGCAGTACTTC. This gives the protein CASSLDSGYEQYF.

This chain joins TRBV4-1 and TRBJ1-1; no clear D. Trimming removed 1 base at V and 0 bases at J, with 6 bases between. CDR3 length: 14 residues. CDR1 is MGHRA, CDR2 YSYEKL, per germline. In DNA form, the CDR3 reads TGCGCCAGCAGCCAAGTATGGGTGAACACTGAAGCTTTCTTT. Encoded protein: CASSQVWVNTEAFF.

This clonotype has more than one count but fewer than ten. This chain links TRBV4-1 with TRBJ2-7, with a tentative D call TRBD2 (6 bases). V was clipped by 4 bases and J by 1 base, with 14 bases between them. Germline V lookup: CDR1 MGHRA, CDR2 YSYEKL. The CDR3 runs to 15 residues. The CDR3 region is CASSPAGGLSYEQYF. Written as DNA, the CDR3 is TGCGCCAGCAGCCCCGCCGGAGGGTTGTCCTACGAGCAGTACTTC.

The chain uses TRBV5-1 and TRBJ2-1; 7 bases align to TRBD1. With 2 bases clipped from V and 8 bases from J, the junction kept 13 bases outside the gene matches. The CDR3 runs 16 residues. The germline CDR1 and CDR2 sequences are SGHRS and YFSETQ. The CDR3 loop reads CASSLQKGGGLDEQFF. In DNA form, the CDR3 reads TGCGCCAGCAGCTTACAAAAAGGGGGCGGGCTTGATGAGCAGTTCTTC.

The rearrangement joins TRBV28 to TRBJ1-6; the match to TRBD1 covers 10 bases. The CDR3 has 19 residues. V was clipped by 4 bases and J by 0 bases; unmatched bases: 9. CDR1 is MDHEN and CDR2 is SYDVKM in the germline V gene. The CDR3 DNA reads as TGTGCCAGCAGTTCCCGGACAGGGGGTCTAAGCTCCTATAATTCACCCCTCCACTTT. Residues: CASSSRTGGLSSYNSPLHF.

This clonotype has a handful of counts. The CDR3 sequence: CASSWLAFYEQYF. CDR3 in DNA: TGTGCCAGCAGCTGGCTGGCCTTCTACGAGCAGTACTTC. The chain couples TRBV6-2 or TRBV6-3 to TRBJ2-7; D uncertain. The CDR3 is 13 residues long. Germline V gene data show CDR1 as MNHEY and CDR2 as SVGEGT. Between the trimmed V and J ends, which lost 6 bases and 3 bases, there was a span of 12 bases.

Of note for this clonotype: At one boundary the junction diverges from the germline segment, which might be a read error. The V call is TRBV28, the J call TRBJ2-1; D tentatively reads TRBD1 or TRBD2 (5 bases each). Germline assignment: CDR1 MDHEN and CDR2 SYDVKM. CDR3 length: 13 amino acids. The CDR3 spells CVSSPTRGNEQFF. CDR3 DNA: TGTGTCAGCAGCCCCACGAGGGGCAATGAGCAGTTCTTC.

The chain carries TRBV10-3 and TRBJ2-5; the D gene is possibly TRBD2 (7 bases). The J call may be incorrect, as the DNA end agrees better with TRBJ2-7. Germline CDR1 is ENHRY and CDR2 is SYGVKD. There are 16 residues in the CDR3. The CDR3 protein is CAISTLPGGWSYEQYF. Written as DNA, the CDR3 is TGTGCCATCAGTACATTACCGGGGGGCTGGTCCTACGAGCAGTACTTC.